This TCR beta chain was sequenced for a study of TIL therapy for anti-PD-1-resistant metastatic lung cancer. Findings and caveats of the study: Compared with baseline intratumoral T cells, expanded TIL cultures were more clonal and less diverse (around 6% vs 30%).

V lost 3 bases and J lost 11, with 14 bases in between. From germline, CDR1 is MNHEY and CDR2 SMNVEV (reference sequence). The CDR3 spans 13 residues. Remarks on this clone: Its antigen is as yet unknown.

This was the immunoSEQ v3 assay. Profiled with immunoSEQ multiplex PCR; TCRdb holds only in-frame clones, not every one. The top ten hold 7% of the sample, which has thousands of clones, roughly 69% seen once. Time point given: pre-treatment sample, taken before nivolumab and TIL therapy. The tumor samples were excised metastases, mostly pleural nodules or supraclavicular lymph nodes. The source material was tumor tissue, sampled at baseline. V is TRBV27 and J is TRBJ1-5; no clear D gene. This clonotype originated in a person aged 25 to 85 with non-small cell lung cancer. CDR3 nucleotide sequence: TGTGCCAGCAGTTTCCAGGCCCTAGGAACCCAGCATTTT. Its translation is CASSFQALGTQHF.